Following are 16 T cell receptor beta chains from one sample sequenced in a study of CD8 T cells in Susac syndrome. With random hexamers, reverse transcription was performed on roughly 0.5 to 1 ug of RNA. TCRdb re-called the immunoSEQ multiplex PCR reads with MiXCR, one entry per CDR3 protein. Among some 58,000 distinct CDR3 sequences, 85% to 95% were seen once, and the ten largest hold approximately 0.8%. Specimen: CD8+ T cells from PBMCs. Receptor source: a human donor with Susac syndrome.

The chain combines TRBV4-1 with TRBJ1-1; TRBD1 might be the D (5 bases). The CDR3 sequence is 14 residues long. V shed 5 bases and J shed 1 base, with 11 bases lying between them. CDR1 is MGHRA and CDR2 is YSYEKL in the germline V gene. As DNA, the CDR3 is TGCGCCAGCAGCTGGCGGGACTCGAACACTGAAGCTTTCTTT. It specifies CASSWRDSNTEAFF.

The chain recombines TRBV4-1 with TRBJ2-1, with 9 bases fitting TRBD2. V trimming: 1 base; J trimming: 8 bases; junction bases outside the gene matches: 3. The CDR3 consists of 14 residues. Germline-derived CDR1 and CDR2 are MGHRA and YSYEKL. The CDR3 DNA reads TGCGCCAGCAGCCAAGCTAGCGGGGTCTATGAGCAGTTCTTC. Translated, it gives CASSQASGVYEQFF.

The chain recombines TRBV7-9 with TRBJ2-5; 13 bases align to TRBD2. J lost 5 bases, V lost 5 bases, and 11 bases had no gene match. Germline CDR1 SEHNR, CDR2 FQNEAQ (reference sequence). The CDR3 is 17 residues long. The CDR3 region has the DNA TGTGCCAGCAGCACCCAACGTGCGGGACTAGCGGGGGAGACCCAGTACTTC. Translation: CASSTQRAGLAGETQYF.

The V and J genes are TRBV20-1 and TRBJ2-1, with 8 bases matching TRBD2. Germline CDR1 DFQATT, CDR2 SNEGSKA (reference sequence). Losses at the gene ends were 4 bases for V and 10 bases for J; bases not matched to a gene: 6. CDR3 length equals 12 residues. For the CDR3, the DNA is TGCAGTGCTACGACGGGGGGGCCCGAGCAGTTCTTC. It is translated as CSATTGGPEQFF.

The chain has TRBV30 and TRBJ2-7; 11 bases are a match to TRBD2. The V segment lost 0 bases and the J segment 3 bases; nucleotides outside the gene matches: 1. The germline V gene has CDR1 GTSNPN and CDR2 SVGIG (reference sequence). The CDR3 runs 14 residues. The CDR3 region has the DNA TGTGCCTGGAGTGTAACTAGCGGGGGCTACGAGCAGTACTTC. Its protein product is CAWSVTSGGYEQYF.

This chain links TRBV30 with TRBJ2-1; D is tentatively TRBD1 or TRBD2 (5 bases each). CDR1 GTSNPN and CDR2 SVGIG come from the germline V gene (reference sequence). Trimming cost V 4 bases and J 0 bases, with 10 bases left between them. The CDR3 is 14 residues long. The CDR3 loop reads CAWTGTPSYNEQFF. The CDR3 region has the DNA TGTGCCTGGACCGGGACCCCCTCCTACAATGAGCAGTTCTTC.

The chain recombines TRBV27 with TRBJ1-2, with D possibly TRBD1 on 6 matching bases. Deletions cut 2 bases from V and 6 bases from J, with 19 bases between. Germline CDR1 MNHEY, CDR2 SMNVEV (reference sequence). The CDR3 has 16 residues. CDR3 loop: CASSLAAGGGRDGYTF. CDR3 sequence (DNA): TGTGCCAGCAGTTTAGCCGCGGGGGGCGGGCGGGATGGCTACACCTTC.

The rearrangement uses TRBV20-1 and TRBJ1-2; 7 bases fit TRBD1. The length of the CDR3 is 18 residues. The J segment lost 3 bases and the V segment lost 3 bases, leaving 19 bases of the junction unmatched. Per the germline V gene, CDR1 is DFQATT and CDR2 is SNEGSKA (reference sequence). CDR3 DNA sequence: TGCAGTGCTAGCTTGGACAGGCCGGAGACAACGTCATACTATGGCTACACCTTC. Its protein product is CSASLDRPETTSYYGYTF.

This clonotype showed up just once. The V call is TRBV9, the J call TRBJ1-2, with D unresolved. Germline assignment: CDR1 SGDLS and CDR2 YYNGEE. The CDR3 runs 13 residues. Trimming cost V 0 bases and J 4 bases, with 7 bases left between them. CDR3 amino acids: CASSVGVLYGYTF. In nucleotides, the CDR3 is TGTGCCAGCAGCGTAGGAGTACTCTATGGCTACACCTTC.

The chain carries TRBV21-1 and TRBJ2-7; TRBD1 is the table's D call and was not checked against the DNA. TRBV21-1 corresponds to a pseudogene. The CDR3 sequence is 16 residues long. The CDR3 is CASSLLRGTASYEQYF. The DNA of the CDR3 is TGTGCCAGCAGCCTCCTAAGAGGGACAGCATCCTACGAGCAGTACTTC.

Only a few counts were recorded for this clonotype. This rearrangement joins TRBV14 to TRBJ2-7, with unresolved D. The germline CDR1 and CDR2 sequences are SGHDN and FVKESK. The CDR3 spans 15 residues. Deletions cut 0 bases from V and 0 bases from J, with 9 bases between. CDR3: CASSQDAQSSYEQYF. Written as DNA, the CDR3 is TGTGCCAGCAGCCAAGATGCGCAGAGCTCCTACGAGCAGTACTTC.

The rearrangement links TRBV3-1 to TRBJ2-7, with unresolved D. The CDR3 runs to 15 residues. Per the germline V gene, CDR1 is LGHDT and CDR2 is YNNKEL (reference sequence). V was cut by 4 bases and J by 4 bases, with 17 bases left in between. CDR3 loop: CASSPPAWLGYEQYF. As DNA, the CDR3 is TGTGCCAGCAGCCCCCCGGCTTGGCTTGGGTACGAGCAGTACTTC.

The J gene is TRBJ2-1, the V gene TRBV7-3; the D gene could be TRBD1 or TRBD2 (5 bases each). The CDR3 is 17 residues long. V was shortened by 3 bases and J by 2 bases, with 17 bases between the two germline ends. In germline, CDR1 is SGHTA, CDR2 FQGTGA. The CDR3, as DNA: TGTGCCAGCAGCTTGAATTTCGGGGCTAGCCCCTACAATGAGCAGTTCTTC. Translation gives CASSLNFGASPYNEQFF.

The chain links TRBV4-2 to TRBJ2-5; D is unclear. V gave up 3 bases and J gave up 0 bases, with 2 bases separating them. Per the germline V gene, CDR1 is LGHNA and CDR2 is YNFKEQ. The CDR3 sequence is 12 residues long. The CDR3 DNA sequence: TGTGCCAGCAGCCACCACCAAGAGACCCAGTACTTC. This sequence encodes CASSHHQETQYF.

This clonotype was seen a single time. This chain uses TRBV19 with TRBJ2-3; unclear D gene. Germline CDR1 LNHDA, CDR2 SQIVND (reference sequence). This CDR3 spans 13 amino acids. Trimming took 3 bases from V and 6 from J, leaving 10 bases between them. As DNA, the CDR3 is TGTGCCAGTAGTATCGGGCAAGGGGATACGCAGTATTTT. Protein product: CASSIGQGDTQYF.

The gene calls are TRBV5-1 and TRBJ2-7; possibly TRBD1 for D (5 bases). Trimming stripped 3 bases from V and 2 bases from J, with 15 bases between. The germline CDR1 and CDR2 sequences are SGHRS and YFSETQ. The CDR3 has 15 residues. The CDR3 is CASSSHLTETYEQYF. DNA for the CDR3: TGCGCCAGCAGCTCGCATTTGACAGAGACCTACGAGCAGTACTTC.